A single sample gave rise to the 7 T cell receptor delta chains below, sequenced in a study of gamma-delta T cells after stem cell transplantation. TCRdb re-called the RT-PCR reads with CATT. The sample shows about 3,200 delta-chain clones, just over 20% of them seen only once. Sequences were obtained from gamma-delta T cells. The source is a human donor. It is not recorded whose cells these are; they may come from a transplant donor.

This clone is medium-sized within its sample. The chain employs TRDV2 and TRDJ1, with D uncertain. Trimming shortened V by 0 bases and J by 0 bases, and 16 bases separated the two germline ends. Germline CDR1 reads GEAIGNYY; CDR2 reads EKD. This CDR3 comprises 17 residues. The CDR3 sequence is CACDTVSVTGYTDKLIF. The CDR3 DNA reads TGTGCCTGTGACACCGTTTCAGTCACGGGGTACACCGATAAACTCATCTTT.

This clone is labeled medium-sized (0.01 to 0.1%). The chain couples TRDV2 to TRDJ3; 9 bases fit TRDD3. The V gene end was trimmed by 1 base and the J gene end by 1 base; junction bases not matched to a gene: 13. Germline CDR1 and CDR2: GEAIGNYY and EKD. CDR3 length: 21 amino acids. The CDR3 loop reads CACDTIRGIQSASWDTRQMFF. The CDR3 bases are TGTGCCTGTGACACGATCCGGGGGATACAAAGTGCGTCCTGGGACACCCGACAGATGTTTTTC.

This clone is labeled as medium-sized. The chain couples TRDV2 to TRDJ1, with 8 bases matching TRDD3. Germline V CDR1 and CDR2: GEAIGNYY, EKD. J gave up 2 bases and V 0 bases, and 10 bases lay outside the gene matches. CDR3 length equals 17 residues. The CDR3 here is CACDTVGIRSDTDKLIF. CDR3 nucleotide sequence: TGTGCCTGTGACACCGTTGGGATACGGAGCGATACCGATAAACTCATCTTT.

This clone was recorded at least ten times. DNA of the CDR3: TGTGCCTGTGACCCCCTTAACACCGATAAACTCATCTTT. This sequence encodes CACDPLNTDKLIF. The chain is built from TRDV2 and TRDJ1; D not resolved. Germline V gene sequence: CDR1 GEAIGNYY, CDR2 EKD. This CDR3 is built from 13 residues. V was cut by 3 bases and J by 0 bases, with 7 bases left in between.

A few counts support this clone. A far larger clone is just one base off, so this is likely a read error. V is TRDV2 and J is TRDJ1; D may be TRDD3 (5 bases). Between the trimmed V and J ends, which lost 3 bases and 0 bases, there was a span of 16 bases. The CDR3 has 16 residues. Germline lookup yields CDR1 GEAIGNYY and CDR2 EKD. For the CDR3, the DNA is TGTGCCTGTGACGCCGTCGGGGAACTGTACACCGATAAACTCATCTTT. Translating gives CACDAVGELYTDKLIF.

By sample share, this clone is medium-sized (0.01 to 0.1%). For the CDR3, the DNA is TGTGCCTGTGACTCCCTTGGACAAAGCACCGATAAACTCATCTTT. Amino acid sequence: CACDSLGQSTDKLIF. The chain joins TRDV2 to TRDJ1; D not resolved. V was cut by 3 bases and J by 1 base, with 14 bases left in between. Germline lookup yields CDR1 GEAIGNYY and CDR2 EKD. The CDR3 is made up of 15 amino acids.

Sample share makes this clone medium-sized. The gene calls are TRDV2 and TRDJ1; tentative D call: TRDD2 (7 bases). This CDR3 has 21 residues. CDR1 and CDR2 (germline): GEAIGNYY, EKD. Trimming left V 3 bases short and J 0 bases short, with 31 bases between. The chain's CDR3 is CACDPIPTRGTPNVDTDKLIF. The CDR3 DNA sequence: TGTGCCTGTGACCCTATTCCTACGCGGGGGACCCCCAACGTTGACACCGATAAACTCATCTTT.